This TCR beta chain was captured by sequencing in a study of human T cells and chemical hapten exposure. Overall study: Affected patients, primarily female, had alopecia areata, totalis or universalis.

Time point denoted: patch test 1, 2 weeks after DPC sensitization. Treatment given: therapeutic diphenylcyclopropenone sensitization with weekly scalp DPC. TCRdb ran MiXCR on the RACE reads and lists one entry per CDR3 protein. The sample contains some 380,000 distinct CDR3 sequences, about 4.4% of which appear only once. The CDR3 is 16 residues long. Germline V CDR1 and CDR2: MNHEY, SVGAGI. V lost 2 bases to trimming and J lost 5 bases, with 19 bases between them. This clonotype was seen ten or more times. This receptor was identified in a woman aged 50 to 65 with alopecia areata. Some clones in this sample may be carry-over from other donors' samples. Here the sequenced sample was whole blood, taken in connection with sensitization to the hapten diphenylcyclopropenone (DPC). The genes are TRBV6-5 and TRBJ2-7; D possibly corresponds to TRBD2 (6 bases). The CDR3 loop is CASSYRENFGEDEQYF. DNA of the CDR3: TGTGCCAGCAGTTACCGGGAGAATTTCGGGGAGGACGAGCAGTACTTC.